One T cell receptor beta chain is described in this entry. The entry originates in a study of T cells in Graves' hyperthyroidism and ophthalmopathy. The study left out patients who had uncontrolled infection, other autoimmune disease, pregnancy or lactation. The TCR beta CDR3 regions underwent amplification using RNA transcripts as the source. First-round RT-PCR targeting the TCR CDR3 was performed with the HTBI primer set. TCRdb redid the calling of the multiplex PCR reads with MiXCR, one entry per CDR3 protein. Seen here are about 300,000 distinct CDR3 sequences, about an eighth observed once, and the top ten hold under 8%. The sequencing sample was made of blood. This TCR was recovered from a woman between 35 and 50 years old with Graves' hyperthyroidism.

The CDR3 coding sequence is TGTGCCAGCAGTTTAAGAGCGGTACAAGATACGCAGTATTTT. Residues: CASSLRAVQDTQYF. The genes are TRBV28 and TRBJ2-3, with D perhaps TRBD2 (5 bases). Looked up from germline, CDR1 is MDHEN and CDR2 is SYDVKM. The CDR3 consists of 14 residues. With 2 bases removed from V and 5 bases from J, the gap between germline ends came to 11 bases.